The clone carrying this T cell receptor beta chain was detected only once. Its antigen is as yet unknown. The germline V and J ends were trimmed by 5 bases and 7 bases, with 15 bases remaining between them. Germline CDR1 and CDR2: MDHEN and SYDVKM. The CDR3 length is 15 residues. Second doses at about 4 or about 12 weeks were pooled. This sample stems from a study of T cell responses to AZD1222 COVID-19 vaccine. The method was immunoSEQ multiplex PCR; TCRdb's version includes in-frame clones alone and lacks a portion of them. The sample shows under 150,000 clones, over 85% of them seen only once. General study points: Reports say nearly half of spike-specific TCRs go after unmutated variant regions. The number of AZD1222 recipients seropositive at baseline was only 5 to 7. Among the donors, most were white British and more were female, and clonal diversity was possibly underestimated.

The origin of this receptor is an adult who received the AZD1222 COVID-19 vaccine. The material sequenced was peripheral blood, taken 28 days after the second AZD1222 dose. V is TRBV28 and J is TRBJ1-6; D is uncertain. The chain's CDR3 is CASSPILKRNSPLHF. In DNA, the CDR3 is TGTGCCAGCAGTCCGATTTTAAAGCGAAATTCACCCCTCCACTTT.